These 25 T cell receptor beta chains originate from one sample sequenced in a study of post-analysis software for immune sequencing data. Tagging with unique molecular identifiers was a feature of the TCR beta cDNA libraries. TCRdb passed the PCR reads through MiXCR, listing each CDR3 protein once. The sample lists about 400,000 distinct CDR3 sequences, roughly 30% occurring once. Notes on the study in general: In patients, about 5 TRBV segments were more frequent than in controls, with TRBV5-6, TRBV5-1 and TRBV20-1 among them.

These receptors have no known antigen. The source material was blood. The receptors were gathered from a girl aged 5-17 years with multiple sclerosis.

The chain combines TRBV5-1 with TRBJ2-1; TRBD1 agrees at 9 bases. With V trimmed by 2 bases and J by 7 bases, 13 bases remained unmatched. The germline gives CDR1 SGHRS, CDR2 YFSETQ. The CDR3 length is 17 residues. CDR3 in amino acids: CASSFGTGRGWQNEQFF. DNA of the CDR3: TGCGCCAGCAGCTTCGGGACAGGGAGGGGATGGCAGAATGAGCAGTTCTTC.

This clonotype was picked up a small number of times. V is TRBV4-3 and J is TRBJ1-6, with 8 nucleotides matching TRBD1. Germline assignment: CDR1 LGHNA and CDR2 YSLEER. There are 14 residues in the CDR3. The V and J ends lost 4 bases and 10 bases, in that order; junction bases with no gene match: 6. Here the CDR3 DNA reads TGCGCCAGCAGCCGCTCGGACAGGGAATCACCCCTCCACTTT. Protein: CASSRSDRESPLHF.

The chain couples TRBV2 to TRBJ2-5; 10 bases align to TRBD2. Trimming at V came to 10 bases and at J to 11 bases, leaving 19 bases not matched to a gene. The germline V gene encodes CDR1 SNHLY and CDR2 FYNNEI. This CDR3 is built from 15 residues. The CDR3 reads CATHPGLAGDNAQYF. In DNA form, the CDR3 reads TGTGCCACGCACCCGGGGCTAGCGGGGGACAACGCGCAGTACTTC.

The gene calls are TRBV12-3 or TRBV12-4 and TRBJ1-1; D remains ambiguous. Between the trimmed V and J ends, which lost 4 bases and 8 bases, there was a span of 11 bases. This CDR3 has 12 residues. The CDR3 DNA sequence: TGTGCCAGCAGTTACCCCCGGAGGGAAGCTTTCTTT. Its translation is CASSYPRREAFF.

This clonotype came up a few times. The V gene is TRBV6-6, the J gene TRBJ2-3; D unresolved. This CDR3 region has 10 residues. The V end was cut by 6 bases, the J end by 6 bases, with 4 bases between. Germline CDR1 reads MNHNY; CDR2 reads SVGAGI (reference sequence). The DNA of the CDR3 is TGTGCCAGCAGCCCGGATACGCAGTATTTT. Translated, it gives CASSPDTQYF.

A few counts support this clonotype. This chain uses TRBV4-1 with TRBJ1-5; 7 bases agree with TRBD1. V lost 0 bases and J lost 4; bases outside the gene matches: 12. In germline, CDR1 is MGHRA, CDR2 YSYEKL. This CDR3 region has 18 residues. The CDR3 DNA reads TGCGCCAGCAGCCAAGAGTATTGGACAGGAAAGGGGAATCAGCCCCAGCATTTT. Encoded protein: CASSQEYWTGKGNQPQHF.

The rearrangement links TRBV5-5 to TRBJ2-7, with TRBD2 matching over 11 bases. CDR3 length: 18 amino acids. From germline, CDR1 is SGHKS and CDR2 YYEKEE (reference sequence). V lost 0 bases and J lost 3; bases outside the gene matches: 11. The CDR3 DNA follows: TGTGCCAGCAGCTTGGGAACTAGCGGGGGAGTACCCTACTACGAGCAGTACTTC. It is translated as CASSLGTSGGVPYYEQYF.

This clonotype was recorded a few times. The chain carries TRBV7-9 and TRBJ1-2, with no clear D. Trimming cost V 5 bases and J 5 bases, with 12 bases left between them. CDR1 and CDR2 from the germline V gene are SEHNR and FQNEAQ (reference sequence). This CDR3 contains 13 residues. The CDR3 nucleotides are TGTGCCAGCAGCCCCTGGTTGGGTTATGGCTACACCTTC. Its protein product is CASSPWLGYGYTF.

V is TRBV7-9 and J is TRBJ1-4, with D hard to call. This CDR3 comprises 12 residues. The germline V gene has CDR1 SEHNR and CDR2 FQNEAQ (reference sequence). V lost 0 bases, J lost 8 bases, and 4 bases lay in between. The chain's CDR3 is CASSLAEEKLFF. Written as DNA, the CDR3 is TGTGCCAGCAGCTTAGCGGAGGAAAAACTGTTTTTT.

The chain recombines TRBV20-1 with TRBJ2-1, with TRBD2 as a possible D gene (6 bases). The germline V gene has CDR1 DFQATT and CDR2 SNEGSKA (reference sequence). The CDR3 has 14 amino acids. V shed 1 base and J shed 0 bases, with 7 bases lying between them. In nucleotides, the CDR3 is TGCAGTGCTAGAGCCGGGGGCTCCTACAATGAGCAGTTCTTC. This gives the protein CSARAGGSYNEQFF.

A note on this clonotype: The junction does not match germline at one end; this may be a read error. Here the CDR3 DNA reads TGTGCCAGTAGTACTCGGACAGGGGGCTCCGGGAATGGGCAGTTCTTC. It yields the protein CASSTRTGGSGNGQFF. V usage is TRBV19 and J usage is TRBJ2-1; 11 bases align to TRBD1. CDR1 LNHDA and CDR2 SQIVND come from the germline V gene (reference sequence). CDR3 length equals 16 residues.

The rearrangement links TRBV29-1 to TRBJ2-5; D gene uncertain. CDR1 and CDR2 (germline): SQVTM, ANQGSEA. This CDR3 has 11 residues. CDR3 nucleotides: TGCAGTTATACGGTTCAAGAGACCCAGTACTTC. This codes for CSYTVQETQYF.

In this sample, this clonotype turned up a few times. The CDR3 is CSARRGRANNYGYTF. Written as DNA, the CDR3 is TGCAGTGCTAGAAGAGGGCGGGCCAATAACTATGGCTACACCTTC. The chain employs TRBV20-1 and TRBJ1-2; D is undetermined. The V gene lost 2 bases and the J gene lost 1 base, with 14 bases spanning the gap. Germline loops: CDR1 DFQATT, CDR2 SNEGSKA (reference sequence). CDR3 length equals 15 residues.

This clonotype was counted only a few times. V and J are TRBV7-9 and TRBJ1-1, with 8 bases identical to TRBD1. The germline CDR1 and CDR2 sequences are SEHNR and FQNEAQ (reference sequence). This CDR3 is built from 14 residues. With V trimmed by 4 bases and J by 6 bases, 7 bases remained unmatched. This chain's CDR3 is CASSSQGAVSEAFF. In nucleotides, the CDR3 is TGTGCCAGCAGCTCCCAGGGGGCCGTCTCTGAAGCTTTCTTT.

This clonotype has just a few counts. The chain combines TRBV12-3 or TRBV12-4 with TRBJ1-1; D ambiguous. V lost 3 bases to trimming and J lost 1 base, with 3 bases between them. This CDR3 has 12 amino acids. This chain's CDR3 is CASSLENTEAFF. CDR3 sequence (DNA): TGTGCCAGCAGTTTGGAGAACACTGAAGCTTTCTTT.

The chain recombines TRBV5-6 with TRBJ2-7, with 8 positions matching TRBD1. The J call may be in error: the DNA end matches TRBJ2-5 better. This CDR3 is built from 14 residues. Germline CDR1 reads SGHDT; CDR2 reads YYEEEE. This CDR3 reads CASSHQGARETQYF. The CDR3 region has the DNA TGTGCCAGCAGCCATCAGGGGGCTCGGGAGACCCAGTACTTC.

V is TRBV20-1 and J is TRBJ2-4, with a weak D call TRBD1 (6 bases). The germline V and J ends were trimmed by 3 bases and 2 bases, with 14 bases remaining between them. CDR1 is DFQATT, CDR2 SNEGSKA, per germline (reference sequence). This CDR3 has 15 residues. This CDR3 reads CSASRRTGTKNIQYF. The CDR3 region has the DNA TGCAGTGCTAGCCGCCGAACAGGGACCAAAAACATTCAGTACTTC.

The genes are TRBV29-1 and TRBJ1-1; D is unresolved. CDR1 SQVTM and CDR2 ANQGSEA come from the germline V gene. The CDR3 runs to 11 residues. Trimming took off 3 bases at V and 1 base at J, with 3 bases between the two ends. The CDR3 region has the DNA TGCAGCGTTGAGGAGAACACTGAAGCTTTCTTT. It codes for CSVEENTEAFF.

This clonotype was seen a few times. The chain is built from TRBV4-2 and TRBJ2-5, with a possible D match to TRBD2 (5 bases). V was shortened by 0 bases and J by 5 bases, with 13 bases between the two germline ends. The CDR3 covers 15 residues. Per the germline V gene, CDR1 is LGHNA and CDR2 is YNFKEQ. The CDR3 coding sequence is TGTGCCAGCAGCCAAGAAGGGTCGCCGGGGGAGACCCAGTACTTC. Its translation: CASSQEGSPGETQYF.

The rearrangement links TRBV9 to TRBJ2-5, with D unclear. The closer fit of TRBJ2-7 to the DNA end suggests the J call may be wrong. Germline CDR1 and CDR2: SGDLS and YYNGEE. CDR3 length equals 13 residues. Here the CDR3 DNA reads TGTGCCAGCAGCCCGACGATGGGTCACGAGCAGTACTTC. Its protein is CASSPTMGHEQYF.

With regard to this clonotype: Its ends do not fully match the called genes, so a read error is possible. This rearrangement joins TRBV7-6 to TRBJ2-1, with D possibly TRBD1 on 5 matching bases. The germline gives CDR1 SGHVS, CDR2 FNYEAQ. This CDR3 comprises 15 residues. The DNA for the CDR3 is TGCGCCAGCAGCTCCCCGACAGACTCCTACAATGAGCAGTTCTTC. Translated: CASSSPTDSYNEQFF.

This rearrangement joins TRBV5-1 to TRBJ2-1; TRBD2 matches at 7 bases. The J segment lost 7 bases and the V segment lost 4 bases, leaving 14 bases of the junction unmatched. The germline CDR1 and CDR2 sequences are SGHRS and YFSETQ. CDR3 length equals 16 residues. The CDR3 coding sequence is TGCGCCAGCAGCACCTCACTAGCGCCCGTGGTGAATGAGCAGTTCTTC. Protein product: CASSTSLAPVVNEQFF.

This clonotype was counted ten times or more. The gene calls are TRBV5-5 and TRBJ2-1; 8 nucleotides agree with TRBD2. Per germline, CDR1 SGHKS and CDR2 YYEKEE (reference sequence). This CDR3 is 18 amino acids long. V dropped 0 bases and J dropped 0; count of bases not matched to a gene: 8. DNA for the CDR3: TGTGCCAGCAGCTTGGGGTCTCTAGCGGGTGGCTCCTACAATGAGCAGTTCTTC. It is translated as CASSLGSLAGGSYNEQFF. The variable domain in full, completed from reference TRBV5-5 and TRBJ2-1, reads DAGVTQSPTHLIKTRGQQVTLRCSPISGHKSVSWYQQVLGQGPQFIFQYYEKEERGRGNFPDRFSARQFPNYSSELNVNALLLGDSALYLCASSLGSLAGGSYNEQFFGPGTRLTVL.

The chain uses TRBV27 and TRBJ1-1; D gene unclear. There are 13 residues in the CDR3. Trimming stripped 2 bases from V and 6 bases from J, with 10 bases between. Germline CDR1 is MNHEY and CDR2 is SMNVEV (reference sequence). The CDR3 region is CASSLGVWSEAFF. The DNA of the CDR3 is TGTGCCAGCAGTTTAGGAGTTTGGTCTGAAGCTTTCTTT.

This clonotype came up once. The CDR3 loop reads CASSQGNANEKLFF. The DNA of the CDR3 is TGTGCCAGCAGCCAAGGGAACGCTAATGAAAAACTGTTTTTT. This chain links TRBV6-5 with TRBJ1-4; D unclear. This CDR3 spans 14 amino acids. Per germline, CDR1 MNHEY and CDR2 SVGAGI. V dropped 6 bases and J dropped 3 bases, with 11 bases sitting between them.